This T cell receptor beta chain was obtained from a study of cytomegalovirus exposure and HLA in healthy donors. This table comes from immunoSEQ multiplex PCR, and its TCRdb copy is limited to in-frame clones, with some not included. This table has approximately 280,000 clones, roughly 90% appearing once. The CDR3 loop spans 12 amino acids. Trimming removed 1 base from V and 7 bases from J, with 7 bases in between. Germline lookup yields CDR1 MDHEN and CDR2 SYDVKM. This clone was found a few times. Sequences were obtained from PBMCs. This sequence originates from a woman under 30 in good health and CMV-seronegative. The rearrangement links TRBV28 to TRBJ1-1; D gene ambiguous. Here the CDR3 reads CASSLYGYEAFF. In nucleotides, the CDR3 is TGTGCCAGCAGTTTATACGGTTATGAAGCTTTCTTT.